The text below deals with one TCR beta chain. This sample was included in a study of blood T cell repertoires in COVID-19. Libraries were prepared by immunoSEQ multiplex PCR; TCRdb keeps only in-frame clonotypes and omits some of them. Among roughly 400,000 clones listed, around nine tenths were seen once. Per germline, CDR1 GTSNPN and CDR2 SVGIG (reference sequence). The CDR3 is made up of 15 amino acids. V shed 5 bases and J shed 8 bases, with 21 bases lying between them. Sequenced material: PBMCs or T cells enriched from blood (not recorded which). The origin of this receptor is a woman aged 50 to 60 who had recovered from COVID-19. The rearrangement uses TRBV30 and TRBJ1-4; TRBD1 is a possible D gene (6 bases). The CDR3 DNA reads as TGTGCCTGGGGGGCTAAGGGACAACCGGGAGAAAAACTGTTTTTT. Translating gives CAWGAKGQPGEKLFF. Together with reference TRBV30 and TRBJ1-4, the CDR3 gives the full variable domain: SQTIHQWPATLVQPVGSPLSLECTVEGTSNPNLYWYRQAAGRGLQLLFYSVGIGQISSEVPQNLSASRPQDRQFILSSKKLLLSDSGFYLCAWGAKGQPGEKLFFGSGTQLSVL.